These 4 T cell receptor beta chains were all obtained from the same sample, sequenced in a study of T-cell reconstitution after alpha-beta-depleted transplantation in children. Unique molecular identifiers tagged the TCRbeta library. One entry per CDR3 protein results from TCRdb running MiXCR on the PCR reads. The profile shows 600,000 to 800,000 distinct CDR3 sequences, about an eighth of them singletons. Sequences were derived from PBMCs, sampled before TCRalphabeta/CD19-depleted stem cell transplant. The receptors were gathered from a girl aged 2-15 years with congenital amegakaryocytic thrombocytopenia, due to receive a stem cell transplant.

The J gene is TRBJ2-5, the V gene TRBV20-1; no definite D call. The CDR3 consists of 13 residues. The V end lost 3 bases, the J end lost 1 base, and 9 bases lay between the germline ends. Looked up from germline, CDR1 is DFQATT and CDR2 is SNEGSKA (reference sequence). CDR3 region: CSARSVLQETQYF. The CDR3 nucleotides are TGCAGTGCTAGGTCGGTCCTCCAAGAGACCCAGTACTTC.

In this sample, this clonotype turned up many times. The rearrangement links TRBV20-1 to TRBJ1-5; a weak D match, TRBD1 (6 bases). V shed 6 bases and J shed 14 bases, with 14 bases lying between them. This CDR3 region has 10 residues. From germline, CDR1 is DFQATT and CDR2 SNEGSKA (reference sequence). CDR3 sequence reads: CSANRVPEHF. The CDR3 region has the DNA TGCAGTGCCAACAGGGTCCCCGAGCATTTT.

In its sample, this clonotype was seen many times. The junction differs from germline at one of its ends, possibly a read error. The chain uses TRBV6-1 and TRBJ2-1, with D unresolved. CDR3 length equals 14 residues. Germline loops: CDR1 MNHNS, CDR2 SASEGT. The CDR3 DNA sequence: TGTGCCAGCAGAGAAGCCGGCGGCGACAATGAGCAGTTCTTC. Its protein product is CASREAGGDNEQFF.

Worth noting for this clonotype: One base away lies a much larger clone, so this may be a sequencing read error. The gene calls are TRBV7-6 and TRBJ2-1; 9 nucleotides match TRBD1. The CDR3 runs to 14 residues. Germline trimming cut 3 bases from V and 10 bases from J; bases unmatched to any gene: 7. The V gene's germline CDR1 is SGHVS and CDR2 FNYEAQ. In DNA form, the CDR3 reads TGTGCCAGCAGCTTTGGGACAGGGTTTATGGAGCAGTTCTTC. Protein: CASSFGTGFMEQFF.